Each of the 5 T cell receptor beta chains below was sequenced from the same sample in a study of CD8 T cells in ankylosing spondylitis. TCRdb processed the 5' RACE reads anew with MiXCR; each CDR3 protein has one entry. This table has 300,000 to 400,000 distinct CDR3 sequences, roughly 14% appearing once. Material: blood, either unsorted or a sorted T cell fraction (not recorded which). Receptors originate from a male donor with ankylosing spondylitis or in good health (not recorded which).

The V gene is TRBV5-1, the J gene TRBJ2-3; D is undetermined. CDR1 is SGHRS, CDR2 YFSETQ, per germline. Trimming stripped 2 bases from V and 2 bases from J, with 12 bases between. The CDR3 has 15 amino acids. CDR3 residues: CASSLMGFPTDTQYF. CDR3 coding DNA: TGCGCCAGCAGCTTAATGGGGTTCCCCACAGATACGCAGTATTTT.

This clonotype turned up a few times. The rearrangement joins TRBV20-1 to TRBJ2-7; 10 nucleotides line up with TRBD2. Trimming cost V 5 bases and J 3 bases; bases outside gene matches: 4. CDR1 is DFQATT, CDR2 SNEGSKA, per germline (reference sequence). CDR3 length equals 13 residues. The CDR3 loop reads CSALAGVFYEQYF. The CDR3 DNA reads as TGCAGTGCTCTAGCGGGAGTCTTCTACGAGCAGTACTTC.

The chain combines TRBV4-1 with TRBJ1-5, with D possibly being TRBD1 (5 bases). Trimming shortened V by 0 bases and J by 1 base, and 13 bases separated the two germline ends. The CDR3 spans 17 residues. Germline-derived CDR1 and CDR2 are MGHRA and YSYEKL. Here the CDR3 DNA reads TGCGCCAGCAGCCAAGATCTAACCACAGGCAGCAATCAGCCCCAGCATTTT. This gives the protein CASSQDLTTGSNQPQHF.

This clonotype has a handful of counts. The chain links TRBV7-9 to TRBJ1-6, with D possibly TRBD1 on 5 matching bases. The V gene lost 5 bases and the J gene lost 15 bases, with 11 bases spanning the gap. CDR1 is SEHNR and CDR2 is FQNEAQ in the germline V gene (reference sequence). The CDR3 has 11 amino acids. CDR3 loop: CASSQSGGLHF. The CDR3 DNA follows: TGTGCCAGCAGCCAGAGCGGGGGCCTCCACTTT.

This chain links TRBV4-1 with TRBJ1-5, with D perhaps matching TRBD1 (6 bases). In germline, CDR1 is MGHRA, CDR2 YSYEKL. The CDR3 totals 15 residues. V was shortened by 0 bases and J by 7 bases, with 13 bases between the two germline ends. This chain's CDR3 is CASSQDSQGGQPQHF. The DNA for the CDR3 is TGCGCCAGCAGCCAAGATTCACAGGGAGGGCAGCCCCAGCATTTT.